There are a few counts of the clone carrying this T cell receptor beta chain. This record comes from a study of shared clonotypes between healthy human individuals. Every contributor of samples was a Caucasian grown-up residing in Nashville, Tennessee. Only in-frame clones appear in the TCRdb table, and some are missing; sequencing was by immunoSEQ multiplex PCR. Of approximately 500,000 clones listed, roughly 80% are singletons. What was sequenced was PBMCs. The receptor comes from a woman in her thirties or forties in good health. Some clones in this sample may be carry-over from other donors' samples.

The DNA of the CDR3 is TGTGCCAGCAGTCGGAGGGGGGCTGGAACTGAAGCTTTCTTT. Translation: CASSRRGAGTEAFF. This rearrangement joins TRBV28 to TRBJ1-1; weak D call: TRBD1 (6 bases). The germline V gene encodes CDR1 MDHEN and CDR2 SYDVKM. With 5 bases removed from V and 5 bases from J, the gap between germline ends came to 15 bases. The CDR3 is 14 residues long.